Sequencing of this TCR beta chain was carried out in a study of T cell responses to AZD1222 COVID-19 vaccine. Notes on this clone: The antigen remains undetermined.

V lost 6 bases, J lost 1 base, and 15 bases lay in between. The CDR3 loop spans 15 amino acids. Germline V gene data show CDR1 as LNHDA and CDR2 as SQIVND (reference sequence). Only in-frame clones appear in the TCRdb table, and some are missing; sequencing was by immunoSEQ multiplex PCR. The sample contains some 150,000 clones, around nine tenths of which appear only once. Study results and caveats: Females outnumbered males among donors, who were mostly white British; clonal diversity was possibly underestimated. A reported finding is that nearly half of spike-specific TCRs target unmutated variant regions.

The sequence was collected from an adult who received the AZD1222 COVID-19 vaccine. Material: peripheral blood, obtained 28 days after the second AZD1222 dose. The chain links TRBV19 to TRBJ1-2; D call uncertain. In DNA form, the CDR3 reads TGTGCCAGTAGGGCGGACCTACCAAGTAACTATGGCTACACCTTC. Translation gives CASRADLPSNYGYTF.